The rows below give T cell receptor beta chains drawn from one sample of a study of blood T cell repertoires in COVID-19. The assay was immunoSEQ multiplex PCR, and TCRdb's table has in-frame clones only and misses some. This sample yields some 180,000 clones, of which around 81% are seen a single time; approximately 10% belongs to the top ten. What was sequenced was peripheral blood. The receptors derive from a man in his 70s with active or convalescent COVID-19. CDR3s include the opening cysteine and the closing phenylalanine or tryptophan. D genes are given only for firm matches. Size values are once, few and many counts, or a class for expanded clones, and some rows have none.

TRBV19	TRBJ1-1	-	-	TGTGCCAGTAGTATAGTTATGAACACTGAAGCTTTCTTT	CASSIVMNTEAFF
TRBV6-2/TRBV6-3	TRBJ1-1	-	-	TGTGCCAGCAGTTACGAAGGGAGGAATGGAGCTTTCTTT	CASSYEGRNGAFF
TRBV10-3	TRBJ1-4	-	-	TGTGCCATCCGGGGGGCCGGTGAAAAACTGTTTTTT	CAIRGAGEKLFF
TRBV18	TRBJ2-6	-	-	TGTGCCAGCTCACCAGGAGGGGGCAGTGGGGCCAACGTCCTGACTTTC	CASSPGGGSGANVLTF
TRBV24-1	TRBJ2-5	-	-	TGTGCCACCAGTGCGGGGGAGACCCAGTACTTC	CATSAGETQYF
TRBV27	TRBJ1-5	-	TRBD1	TGTGCCAGCAGTCGACAGGGGCGGGCGTCTGAGCCCCAGCATTTT	CASSRQGRASEPQHF
TRBV5-1	TRBJ1-4	-	TRBD1	TGCGCCAGCAGCTCGGCCGGGACAGGGTCCGAAAAACTGTTTTTT	CASSSAGTGSEKLFF
TRBV18	TRBJ2-1	-	TRBD2	TGTGCCAGCTCACCACCGACTAGCGGGGGAAATGAGCAGTTCTTC	CASSPPTSGGNEQFF
TRBV3-1/TRBV3-2	TRBJ1-2	-	-	TGTGCCAGCAACACTGGGCGGGGCTATGGCTACACCTTC	CASNTGRGYGYTF
TRBV6-5	TRBJ1-1	-	-	TGTGCCAGCAGTTACGGGGGAGGCGTGAACACTGAAGCTTTCTTT	CASSYGGGVNTEAFF
TRBV18	TRBJ1-2	-	TRBD1	TGTGCCAGCTCACGGGACAGGGCCATTATCGACTATGGCTACACCTTC	CASSRDRAIIDYGYTF
TRBV4-3	TRBJ1-1	-	TRBD1	TGCGCCAGCAGCCACTCCGGGACAGGGGGATTTGAAGCTTTCTTT	CASSHSGTGGFEAFF
TRBV18	TRBJ1-1	once	TRBD1	TGTGCCAGCTCACCTTCCTTTGCAGGGGGCGCGACTGAAGCTTTCTTT	CASSPSFAGGATEAFF
TRBV28	TRBJ1-2	-	-	TGTGCCCGCAGCCGGGGGGGGACGAGGGGCTACACCTTC	CARSRGGTRGYTF
TRBV6-5	TRBJ2-1	-	TRBD1	TGTGCCAGCAGCCCGGACAGGGCAAATGAGCAGTTCTTC	CASSPDRANEQFF
TRBV7-2	TRBJ2-7	-	TRBD2	TGTGCCAGCAGGAACGGGGGGACCTCTCACGAGCAGTACTTC	CASRNGGTSHEQYF
TRBV4-3	TRBJ1-2	-	TRBD1	TGCGCCAGCAGCCAAGAGCCCACGGGACAGGGAGGCTACACCTTC	CASSQEPTGQGGYTF
TRBV18	TRBJ2-5	-	-	TGTGCCAGCTCACCCTACAGGGACCAAGAGACCCAGTACTTC	CASSPYRDQETQYF
TRBV19	TRBJ1-5	-	-	TGTGCCAGTAGTGACCGGGGGAGCAATCAGCCCCAGCATTTT	CASSDRGSNQPQHF
TRBV24-1	TRBJ2-2	-	TRBD1	TGTGCCACCAGTGGAAGTCGAGAGACAGGGGCCAACACCGGGGAGCTGTTTTTT	CATSGSRETGANTGELFF
TRBV5-5	TRBJ2-1	few	-	TGTGCCAGCAGCTTGGGCAACACCTACAATGAGCAGTTCTTC	CASSLGNTYNEQFF
TRBV28	TRBJ2-7	-	-	TGTGCCAGCAGTTTCGACAGTTACGAGCAGTACTTC	CASSFDSYEQYF
TRBV5-4	TRBJ1-3	-	-	TGTGCCAGCAGTAGAGGGACAGGAAACACCATATATTTT	CASSRGTGNTIYF
TRBV12-3/TRBV12-4	TRBJ1-5	-	TRBD1	TGTGCCAGCAGCCGACAGGGGATCCAGCCCCAGCATTTT	CASSRQGIQPQHF
TRBV19	TRBJ2-7	-	TRBD1	TGTGCCAGCTCCTTCCGAGGGACAGGGGTAGTCGAGCAGTACTTC	CASSFRGTGVVEQYF
TRBV6-5	TRBJ2-5	-	TRBD1	TGTGCCAGCAGTTACCGGGACAGTTTGGATATGGAGACCCAGTACTTC	CASSYRDSLDMETQYF
TRBV5-1	TRBJ1-2	-	-	TGCGCCAGCAGCTCCGCCGGACAAGCCGGAGGCTACACCTTC	CASSSAGQAGGYTF
TRBV9	TRBJ1-2	-	TRBD1	TGTGCCAGCAGCACCCGACAGGGGGCTGTTAATGGCTACACCTTC	CASSTRQGAVNGYTF